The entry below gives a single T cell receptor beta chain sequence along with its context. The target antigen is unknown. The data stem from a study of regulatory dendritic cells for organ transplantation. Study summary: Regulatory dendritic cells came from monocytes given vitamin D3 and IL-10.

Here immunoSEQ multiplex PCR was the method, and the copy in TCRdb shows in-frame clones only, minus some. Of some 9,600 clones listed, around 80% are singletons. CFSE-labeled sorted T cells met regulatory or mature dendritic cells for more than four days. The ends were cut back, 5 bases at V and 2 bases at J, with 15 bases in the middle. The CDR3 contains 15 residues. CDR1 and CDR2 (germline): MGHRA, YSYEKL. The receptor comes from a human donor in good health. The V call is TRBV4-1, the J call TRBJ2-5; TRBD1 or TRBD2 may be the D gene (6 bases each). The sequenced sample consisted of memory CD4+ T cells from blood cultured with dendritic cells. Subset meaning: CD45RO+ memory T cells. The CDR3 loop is CASSYNSGAQETQYF. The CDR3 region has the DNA TGCGCCAGCAGCTACAATTCGGGGGCACAAGAGACCCAGTACTTC.